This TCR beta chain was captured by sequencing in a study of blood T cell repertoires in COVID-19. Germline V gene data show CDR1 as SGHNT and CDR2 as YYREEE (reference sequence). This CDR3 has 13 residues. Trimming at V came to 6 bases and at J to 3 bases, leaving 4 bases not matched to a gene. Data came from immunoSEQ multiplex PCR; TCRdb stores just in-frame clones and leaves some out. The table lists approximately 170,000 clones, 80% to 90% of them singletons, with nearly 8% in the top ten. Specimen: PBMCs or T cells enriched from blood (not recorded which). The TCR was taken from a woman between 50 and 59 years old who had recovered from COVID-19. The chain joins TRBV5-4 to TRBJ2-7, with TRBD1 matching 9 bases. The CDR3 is CASTTGGNYEQYF. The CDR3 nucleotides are TGTGCCAGCACCACAGGGGGCAACTACGAGCAGTACTTC.